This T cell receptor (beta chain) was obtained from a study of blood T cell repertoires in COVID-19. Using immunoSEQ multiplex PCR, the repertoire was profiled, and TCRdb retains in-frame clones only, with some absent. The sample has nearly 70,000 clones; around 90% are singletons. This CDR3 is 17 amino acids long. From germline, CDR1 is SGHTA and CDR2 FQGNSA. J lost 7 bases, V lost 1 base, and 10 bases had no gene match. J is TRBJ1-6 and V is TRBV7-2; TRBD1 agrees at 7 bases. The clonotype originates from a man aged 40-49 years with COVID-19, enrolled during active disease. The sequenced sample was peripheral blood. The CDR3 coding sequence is TGTGCCAGCAGCTTAGATCATACGGGACAGAGAAATTCACCCCTCCACTTT. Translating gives CASSLDHTGQRNSPLHF. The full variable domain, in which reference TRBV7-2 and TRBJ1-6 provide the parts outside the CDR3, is GAGVSQSPSNKVTEKGKDVELRCDPISGHTALYWYRQSLGQGLEFLIYFQGNSAPDKSGLPSDRFSAERTGGSVSTLTIQRTQQEDSAVYLCASSLDHTGQRNSPLHFGNGTRLTVT.